Following are 4 T cell receptor beta chains from one sample sequenced in a study of blood T cell repertoires in COVID-19. The protocol was immunoSEQ multiplex PCR, while the TCRdb copy is restricted to in-frame clones and leaves out a portion. The repertoire consists of about 300,000 clones, with 88% occurring once and the leading ten covering approximately 7%. Source material: peripheral blood. Receptors originate from a woman between 25 and 40 years old who had recovered from COVID-19.

The table lists this clone with a count of one. The chain uses TRBV7-9 and TRBJ2-5, with unresolved D. Germline V gene sequence: CDR1 SEHNR, CDR2 FQNEAQ (reference sequence). The length of the CDR3 is 12 residues. V lost 1 base and J lost 5, with 5 bases in between. CDR3 sequence reads: CASSLGDETQYF. CDR3 bases: TGTGCCAGCAGCTTAGGCGATGAGACCCAGTACTTC.

This chain connects TRBV7-8 to TRBJ1-1, with D maybe TRBD1 (5 bases). CDR1 SGHVS and CDR2 FQNEAQ come from the germline V gene. The V end lost 0 bases, the J end lost 10 bases, and 12 bases lay between the germline ends. The CDR3 extends over 13 amino acids. CDR3 region: CASSLAQGGSAFF. In nucleotides, the CDR3 is TGTGCCAGCAGCTTAGCGCAGGGAGGATCAGCTTTCTTT.

The sample holds one count of this clone. The V and J genes are TRBV7-8 and TRBJ2-3; no clear D gene. Germline CDR1 and CDR2: SGHVS and FQNEAQ. V was pared by 2 bases and J by 1 base, with 7 bases between. The CDR3 has 14 residues. Here the CDR3 DNA reads TGTGCCAGCAGCTTAATTATCGGCACAGATACGCAGTATTTT. Amino acids: CASSLIIGTDTQYF.

This sequence joins TRBV11-2 and TRBJ2-3; D is unresolved. The CDR3 is made up of 14 amino acids. Trimming took 5 bases from V and 0 from J, leaving 9 bases between them. Germline values: CDR1 SGHAT, CDR2 FQNNGV. CDR3 coding DNA: TGTGCCAGCAGCCAGTCCCGAAGCACAGATACGCAGTATTTT. This gives the protein CASSQSRSTDTQYF.